Presented here are 9 T cell receptor beta chains from one specimen sequenced in a study of blood T cells in healthy people across ages. Using a J-beta primer mix together with a sample-barcoded 5' primer, a second PCR was run for about 6 to 11 cycles. TCRdb reprocessed the 5' RACE reads via MiXCR and lists one record per CDR3 protein. The table has about 830,000 distinct CDR3 sequences, around 62% seen once; the top ten hold 25% to 35%. Sequenced: blood. Receptors were obtained from a man aged 30 to 39 in good health.

Concerning this clonotype: A single base separates this from a much larger clone, so it may be a read error. This chain joins TRBV7-8 and TRBJ1-1; the D gene is possibly TRBD1 (6 bases). CDR1 SGHVS and CDR2 FQNEAQ come from the germline V gene. V was trimmed by 4 bases and J by 1 base, leaving 7 bases between them. This CDR3 is 13 amino acids long. The CDR3 protein is CASSWGQNTEAFF. The DNA for the CDR3 is TGTGCCAGCAGCTGGGGACAGAACACTGAAGCTTTCTTT. The entire variable domain, with the rest obtained from reference TRBV7-8 and TRBJ1-1, is as follows: GAGVSQSPRYKVAKRGQDVALRCDPISGHVSLFWYQQALGQGPEFLTYFQNEAQLDKSGLPSDRFFAERPEGSVSTLKIQRTQQEDSAVYLCASSWGQNTEAFFGQGTRLTVV.

This chain joins TRBV6-2 or TRBV6-3 and TRBJ2-7; 11 nucleotides align to TRBD2. This CDR3 region has 17 residues. The V gene end was trimmed by 2 bases and the J gene end by 2 bases; junction bases not matched to a gene: 8. Germline CDR1 and CDR2: MNHEY and SVGEGT. CDR3 residues: CASSYNPGLAGPYEQYF. The DNA of the CDR3 is TGTGCCAGCAGTTACAACCCCGGACTAGCGGGTCCCTACGAGCAGTACTTC.

In regard to this clonotype: The junction differs from germline at one of its ends, possibly a read error. This rearrangement joins TRBV18 to TRBJ2-5; 8 positions agree with TRBD1. CDR3 size: 14 residues. From germline, CDR1 is KGHSH and CDR2 LQKENI. CDR3 residues: CAGSRTGPAETQYF. The CDR3 DNA follows: TGTGCCGGCTCCCGGACAGGGCCGGCAGAGACCCAGTACTTC.

The V gene is TRBV5-8, the J gene TRBJ2-4, with D tentatively TRBD1 or TRBD2 (6 bases each). CDR1 SGHTS and CDR2 YDEGEE come from the germline V gene. This CDR3 spans 14 amino acids. Trimming removed 3 bases from V and 8 bases from J, with 15 bases in between. The CDR3 loop reads CASSSGVGEDIQYF. CDR3 sequence (DNA): TGTGCCAGCAGCTCAGGGGTTGGGGAGGACATTCAGTACTTC.

This chain connects TRBV12-3 or TRBV12-4 to TRBJ2-3; the D gene is possibly TRBD2 (5 bases). The CDR3 spans 13 residues. V shed 6 bases and J shed 6 bases, with 13 bases lying between them. The CDR3 here is CASSSTIADTQYF. The DNA of the CDR3 is TGTGCCAGCAGCTCGACCATAGCGGATACGCAGTATTTT.

This chain links TRBV12-3 or TRBV12-4 with TRBJ2-1; D might be TRBD2 (5 bases). The CDR3 is made up of 11 amino acids. Trimming left V 8 bases short and J 8 bases short, with 10 bases between. In DNA, the CDR3 is TGTGCCAGCTTGCTACTAGATGAGCAGTTCTTC. This encodes CASLLLDEQFF.

The gene calls are TRBV14 and TRBJ1-1; 7 nucleotides agree with TRBD1. Trimming took 7 bases from V and 1 from J; bases not matched to a gene: 12. Germline lookup yields CDR1 SGHDN and CDR2 FVKESK. The CDR3 sequence is 16 residues long. For the CDR3, the DNA is TGTGCCAGCATCCGGATCGGGGACAGACGGAACACTGAAGCTTTCTTT. Translated: CASIRIGDRRNTEAFF.

This clonotype has more than one count but fewer than ten. This chain links TRBV15 with TRBJ2-1; 7 nucleotides match TRBD1. Germline V gene sequence: CDR1 LNHNV, CDR2 YYDKDF (reference sequence). Germline trimming cut 3 bases from V and 6 bases from J; bases unmatched to any gene: 14. This CDR3 spans 17 amino acids. The CDR3 region has the DNA TGTGCCACCAGCAGGGGGGTACAGGGGATTAAAAGCAATGAGCAGTTCTTC. The encoded protein is CATSRGVQGIKSNEQFF.

As for this clonotype: One junction end disagrees with the germline gene, perhaps due to a read error. This chain links TRBV6-2 or TRBV6-3 with TRBJ2-3; maybe TRBD1 (6 bases). CDR3 length: 14 residues. CDR1 MNHEY and CDR2 SVGEGT come from the germline V gene. CDR3 coding DNA: TGTGCCAGCAGTTCGGGACATTTTACAGAGACGCAGTATTTT. This encodes CASSSGHFTETQYF.